The rows below give T cell receptor beta chains drawn from one sample of a study of cytomegalovirus exposure and HLA in healthy donors. Measured with immunoSEQ multiplex PCR; TCRdb has only the in-frame clones, and not every one. The table shows about 98,000 clones, with 75% to 85% occurring only once. The source material was PBMCs. Every receptor here comes from a man younger than 35 in good health and CMV-seropositive. Each CDR3 is given with its conserved first and last residue. The order of the fields is clone size, D gene, J gene, V gene, CDR3 protein. A D gene is named only where the DNA matches it firmly. Size tells how often a clone was seen (once, few, many) or the class of an expanded clone, and some rows leave it out.

clone size: once; D gene: TRBD2; J gene: TRBJ2-1; V gene: TRBV5-4; CDR3 protein: CASSLRGGRNEQFF
clone size: NA; D gene: TRBD2; J gene: TRBJ2-3; V gene: TRBV27; CDR3 protein: CASSFRRGGTDTQYF
clone size: NA; D gene: TRBD1; J gene: TRBJ2-7; V gene: TRBV7-8; CDR3 protein: CASSPPAGQGPYEQYF
clone size: NA; D gene: NA; J gene: TRBJ2-2; V gene: TRBV7-9; CDR3 protein: CASSSLRGFRTGELFF
clone size: NA; D gene: NA; J gene: TRBJ1-4; V gene: TRBV15; CDR3 protein: CATSRAPGIEEKLFF
clone size: NA; D gene: TRBD1; J gene: TRBJ1-4; V gene: TRBV7-9; CDR3 protein: CASSLTGAYEKLFF
clone size: few; D gene: NA; J gene: TRBJ1-6; V gene: TRBV28; CDR3 protein: CASTTPGVRGSPLHF
clone size: once; D gene: TRBD2; J gene: TRBJ2-1; V gene: TRBV5-1; CDR3 protein: CASSLDTGLALSEQFF
clone size: NA; D gene: TRBD1; J gene: TRBJ1-2; V gene: TRBV13; CDR3 protein: CASSTRTGGLDYGYTF
clone size: NA; D gene: TRBD1; J gene: TRBJ2-2; V gene: TRBV7-9; CDR3 protein: CASSLSGGGGELFF
clone size: NA; D gene: TRBD1; J gene: TRBJ1-1; V gene: TRBV5-1; CDR3 protein: CASRPDRGRGEAFF
clone size: once; D gene: NA; J gene: TRBJ1-3; V gene: TRBV28; CDR3 protein: CASSYPGFGSGNTIYF
clone size: NA; D gene: TRBD1; J gene: TRBJ2-7; V gene: TRBV4-1; CDR3 protein: CASSQTGQGVSYEQYF
clone size: NA; D gene: TRBD1; J gene: TRBJ1-3; V gene: TRBV7-9; CDR3 protein: CASSLGRGGQGGRNTIYF
clone size: NA; D gene: NA; J gene: TRBJ1-1; V gene: TRBV4-1; CDR3 protein: CASSATDEAFF
clone size: NA; D gene: NA; J gene: TRBJ2-7; V gene: TRBV6-1; CDR3 protein: CASSQHALYEQYF
clone size: once; D gene: TRBD1; J gene: TRBJ2-5; V gene: TRBV6-1; CDR3 protein: CAIAGGTQETQYF
clone size: NA; D gene: NA; J gene: TRBJ2-5; V gene: TRBV7-9; CDR3 protein: CASSPRAGAETQYF
clone size: NA; D gene: NA; J gene: TRBJ2-7; V gene: TRBV10-3; CDR3 protein: CAISGPETGYEQYF
clone size: few; D gene: TRBD1; J gene: TRBJ2-3; V gene: TRBV2; CDR3 protein: CASSRDRGTDTQYF
clone size: NA; D gene: TRBD2; J gene: TRBJ2-3; V gene: TRBV5-4; CDR3 protein: CASSSGLATDTQYF
clone size: once; D gene: TRBD2; J gene: TRBJ2-3; V gene: TRBV7-6; CDR3 protein: CASSSGTSGGTDTQYF
clone size: NA; D gene: TRBD1; J gene: TRBJ2-2; V gene: TRBV7-2; CDR3 protein: CASRKEQGAGELFF
clone size: NA; D gene: NA; J gene: TRBJ2-1; V gene: TRBV19; CDR3 protein: CASSIDRTDYNEQFF
clone size: NA; D gene: NA; J gene: TRBJ1-2; V gene: TRBV30; CDR3 protein: CAWKSRLYGYTF
clone size: NA; D gene: TRBD1; J gene: TRBJ1-6; V gene: TRBV2; CDR3 protein: CATRGGSNSPLHF
clone size: NA; D gene: NA; J gene: TRBJ1-6; V gene: TRBV5-1; CDR3 protein: CASSLAGRDSPLHF
clone size: few; D gene: TRBD1; J gene: TRBJ2-1; V gene: TRBV7-9; CDR3 protein: CASSPNPGQAYNEQFF
clone size: NA; D gene: NA; J gene: TRBJ1-6; V gene: TRBV10-3; CDR3 protein: CAISERPSRDNSPLHF